These 23 T cell receptor beta chains originate from one sample sequenced in a study of radiation and T cells in renal cell carcinoma. Indicated time point: blood 2 weeks post-SBRT. Treatment described: 15 Gy SBRT to primary tumor, nephrectomy 4 weeks later. The table came from immunoSEQ multiplex PCR; TCRdb's copy has only in-frame clones and leaves some out. The table has 100,000 to 150,000 clones, 81% seen once; the top ten hold 5% to 6.5%. The source was blood, collected from a patient whose treatment included radiotherapy and nephrectomy. These receptors were collected from a man in his forties or fifties with renal cell carcinoma.

The V call is TRBV5-1, the J call TRBJ2-3, with 8 positions matching TRBD2. The germline gives CDR1 SGHRS, CDR2 YFSETQ. The V segment lost 2 bases and the J segment 1 base; nucleotides outside the gene matches: 3. The CDR3 runs to 15 residues. For the CDR3, the DNA is TGCGCCAGCAGCTTCCTTAGCGGGGGCACAGATACGCAGTATTTT. It yields the protein CASSFLSGGTDTQYF.

The rearrangement links TRBV7-2 to TRBJ2-6; no clear D gene. The germline gives CDR1 SGHTA, CDR2 FQGNSA. Trimming removed 2 bases from V and 1 base from J, with 6 bases in between. This CDR3 is 15 amino acids long. The DNA for the CDR3 is TGTGCCAGCAGCTTAATCGCGTCTGGGGCCAACGTCCTGACTTTC. Encoded protein: CASSLIASGANVLTF.

The chain couples TRBV29-1 to TRBJ2-5; D unresolved. The V and J ends lost 7 bases and 3 bases respectively, with 18 bases between them. Germline V lookup: CDR1 SQVTM, CDR2 ANQGSEA. This CDR3 comprises 14 residues. CDR3 residues: CSASSVSDKETQYF. As DNA, the CDR3 is TGCAGCGCCTCGAGTGTGAGTGACAAAGAGACCCAGTACTTC. The variable domain in full, with the rest retrieved from reference TRBV29-1 and TRBJ2-5, is SAVISQKPSRDICQRGTSLTIQCQVDSQVTMMFWYRQQPGQSLTLIATANQGSEATYESGFVIDKFPISRPNLTFSTLTVSNMSPEDSSIYLCSASSVSDKETQYFGPGTRLLVL.

V gene TRBV5-1 combines with J gene TRBJ2-7; 8 bases align to TRBD1. The V gene end was trimmed by 4 bases and the J gene end by 0 bases; junction bases not matched to a gene: 9. This CDR3 has 16 residues. Germline CDR1 reads SGHRS; CDR2 reads YFSETQ. The CDR3 DNA follows: TGCGCCAGCAGCCTAGGGACAGGTACGAGCTCCTACGAGCAGTACTTC. It encodes CASSLGTGTSSYEQYF.

This clone was seen a handful of times. The rearrangement joins TRBV5-4 to TRBJ2-3; D gene unclear. The V end lost 0 bases, the J end lost 1 base, and 3 bases lay between the germline ends. The length of the CDR3 is 13 residues. Germline lookup yields CDR1 SGHNT and CDR2 YYREEE (reference sequence). The CDR3 protein is CASSLAGTDTQYF. Here the CDR3 DNA reads TGTGCCAGCAGCTTGGCCGGCACAGATACGCAGTATTTT.

The rearrangement uses TRBV4-2 and TRBJ2-1; tentative D call: TRBD1 (6 bases). The V gene's germline CDR1 is LGHNA and CDR2 YNFKEQ. V lost 2 bases and J lost 6, with 14 bases in between. There are 15 residues in the CDR3. DNA for the CDR3: TGTGCCAGCAGCCAAAGCGCAGGGGTTGGCAATGAGCAGTTCTTC. Translation: CASSQSAGVGNEQFF.

Concerning this clone: Other DNA sequences from this sample encode an identical CDR3 as well. V and J are TRBV5-4 and TRBJ1-1; TRBD1 might be the D (6 bases). The CDR3 extends over 13 amino acids. V was cut by 4 bases and J by 14 bases, with 21 bases left in between. Germline values: CDR1 SGHNT, CDR2 YYREEE (reference sequence). The CDR3 region has the DNA TGTGCCAGCAGCACGGACAGAAACAACTTTGCCTTCTTT. The encoded protein is CASSTDRNNFAFF.

V is TRBV30 and J is TRBJ2-7; D call uncertain. CDR3 length: 10 amino acids. CDR1 and CDR2 (germline): GTSNPN, SVGIG (reference sequence). V gave up 5 bases and J gave up 3 bases, with 5 bases separating them. CDR3 protein: CAWGYYEQYF. In DNA, the CDR3 is TGTGCCTGGGGGTACTACGAGCAGTACTTC. The whole variable domain, filled in from reference TRBV30 and TRBJ2-7, reads SQTIHQWPATLVQPVGSPLSLECTVEGTSNPNLYWYRQAAGRGLQLLFYSVGIGQISSEVPQNLSASRPQDRQFILSSKKLLLSDSGFYLCAWGYYEQYFGPGTRLTVT.

The chain is built from TRBV6-6 and TRBJ1-4; D is unresolved. Germline-derived CDR1 and CDR2 are MNHNY and SVGAGI (reference sequence). V lost 0 bases to trimming and J lost 8 bases, with 16 bases between them. The CDR3 spans 16 residues. The CDR3 nucleotides are TGTGCCAGCAGTTACTCGATAGGGTCCCTCGAGGAAAAACTGTTTTTT. Translation: CASSYSIGSLEEKLFF.

This clone is a singleton in its sample. The chain carries TRBV27 and TRBJ1-1; D gene ambiguous. This CDR3 spans 14 amino acids. In germline, CDR1 is MNHEY, CDR2 SMNVEV (reference sequence). V dropped 3 bases and J dropped 1 base, with 9 bases sitting between them. CDR3 DNA sequence: TGTGCCAGCAGTTTTGAGGGTGCGAACACTGAAGCTTTCTTT. Encoded protein: CASSFEGANTEAFF.

V gene TRBV6-5 combines with J gene TRBJ1-2, with TRBD1 identical over 7 bases. CDR1 and CDR2 (germline): MNHEY, SVGAGI. V gave up 5 bases and J gave up 8 bases; unmatched junction bases: 8. This CDR3 region has 13 residues. CDR3 DNA: TGTGCCAGCAGTCTCCAGGGGGAGGGCGGCTACACCTTC. Its translation is CASSLQGEGGYTF.

This clone occurred once. The chain has TRBV29-1 and TRBJ2-7, with TRBD2 matching 9 bases. The V gene end was trimmed by 5 bases and the J gene end by 2 bases; junction bases not matched to a gene: 10. Germline CDR1 is SQVTM and CDR2 is ANQGSEA. This CDR3 region has 15 residues. The CDR3 sequence: CSVRLAETLPYEQYF. The DNA of the CDR3 is TGCAGCGTTAGACTAGCGGAGACACTGCCCTACGAGCAGTACTTC.

The chain couples TRBV2 to TRBJ1-6, with a weak D call TRBD1 (5 bases). The CDR3 extends over 14 amino acids. Trimming removed 8 bases at V and 0 bases at J, with 8 bases between. Germline values: CDR1 SNHLY, CDR2 FYNNEI. Written as DNA, the CDR3 is TGTGCCAGCGACAGAAGCTCCTATAATTCACCCCTCCACTTT. It yields the protein CASDRSSYNSPLHF.

The V gene is TRBV28, the J gene TRBJ2-3; TRBD2 matches 14 bases. Germline V gene sequence: CDR1 MDHEN, CDR2 SYDVKM. The CDR3 is 16 amino acids. V shed 6 bases, J shed 6 bases, and the junction held 8 bases outside the gene matches. The CDR3 DNA reads TGTGCCAGCAGGAAGGGGGGACTAGCGGGAGTGGATACGCAGTATTTT. Amino acid sequence: CASRKGGLAGVDTQYF.

The chain recombines TRBV6-1 with TRBJ1-4; no reliable D call. Per the germline V gene, CDR1 is MNHNS and CDR2 is SASEGT. This CDR3 contains 15 residues. V was pared by 4 bases and J by 0 bases, with 9 bases between. The CDR3, as DNA: TGTGCCAGCAGTGTCACAGAGTCAACTAATGAAAAACTGTTTTTT. Protein: CASSVTESTNEKLFF.

This clone turned up a few times. The DNA of the CDR3 is TGTGCCAGCAGTGTGACTAGGTCCTCTGGGGCCAACGTCCTGACTTTC. It yields the protein CASSVTRSSGANVLTF. The chain recombines TRBV6-1 with TRBJ2-6; possible D gene TRBD2, 6 bases. The CDR3 length is 16 residues. Trimming cost V 4 bases and J 0 bases, with 10 bases left between them. Germline V gene sequence: CDR1 MNHNS, CDR2 SASEGT.

About this clone itself: This CDR3 is also generated by other DNA sequences in the sample. V usage is TRBV7-9 and J usage is TRBJ2-7; D uncertain. V lost 3 bases, J lost 2 bases, and 5 bases lay in between. Germline-derived CDR1 and CDR2 are SEHNR and FQNEAQ (reference sequence). The CDR3 runs 12 residues. The CDR3 loop reads CASSFGTYEQYF. In DNA, the CDR3 is TGTGCCAGCAGCTTTGGAACCTACGAGCAGTACTTC.

CDR3: CASSSTGYTEAFF. In DNA form, the CDR3 reads TGTGCCAGCAGCTCGACAGGGTACACTGAAGCTTTCTTT. The chain joins TRBV16 to TRBJ1-1, with 7 nucleotides matching TRBD1. Germline assignment: CDR1 KGHSY and CDR2 FQNENV. V gave up 5 bases and J gave up 3 bases; unmatched junction bases: 3. This CDR3 has 13 amino acids.

Only one count was recorded for this clone. J is TRBJ2-5 and V is TRBV7-8; the D gene is possibly TRBD2 (7 bases). Trimming took 4 bases from V and 3 from J, leaving 15 bases between them. CDR3 length equals 15 residues. Germline CDR1 reads SGHVS; CDR2 reads FQNEAQ. The CDR3 region has the DNA TGTGCCAGCAGCTCTAAGGGGGGGATGGAAGAGACCCAGTACTTC. It yields the protein CASSSKGGMEETQYF.

This rearrangement joins TRBV5-1 to TRBJ2-7; D gene unclear. V lost 0 bases and J 9 bases, leaving 13 bases between the germline ends. CDR1 is SGHRS and CDR2 is YFSETQ in the germline V gene. The CDR3 has 13 amino acids. In DNA, the CDR3 is TGCGCCAGCAGCTTGGCCGGTCAGTATAGGCAGTACTTC. It is translated as CASSLAGQYRQYF. Using reference TRBV5-1 and TRBJ2-7 for the parts outside the CDR3, the full variable domain is KAGVTQTPRYLIKTRGQQVTLSCSPISGHRSVSWYQQTPGQGLQFLFEYFSETQRNKGNFPGRFSGRQFSNSRSEMNVSTLELGDSALYLCASSLAGQYRQYFGPGTRLTVT.

This chain joins TRBV7-2 and TRBJ1-2; 9 bases align to TRBD1. CDR1 and CDR2 from the germline V gene are SGHTA and FQGNSA. Trimming took 1 base from V and 7 from J; bases not matched to a gene: 4. The CDR3 consists of 14 residues. Here the CDR3 reads CASSLDRGLSGYTF. The CDR3 DNA follows: TGTGCCAGCAGCTTAGACAGGGGGCTATCTGGCTACACCTTC.

CDR3 sequence reads: CASSLDGSGANVLTF. The CDR3 nucleotides are TGTGCCAGCAGTTTGGACGGCTCTGGGGCCAACGTCCTGACTTTC. The chain recombines TRBV7-6 with TRBJ2-6, with D unresolved. CDR3 length: 15 amino acids. Trimming cost V 6 bases and J 0 bases, with 9 bases left between them. Germline-derived CDR1 and CDR2 are SGHVS and FNYEAQ.

V is TRBV7-8 and J is TRBJ2-7; D call uncertain. Trimming took off 1 base at V and 2 bases at J, with 9 bases between the two ends. CDR3 size: 14 residues. The germline V gene has CDR1 SGHVS and CDR2 FQNEAQ. The CDR3 sequence: CASSLEVVAYEQYF. CDR3 sequence (DNA): TGTGCCAGCAGCTTAGAGGTAGTGGCCTACGAGCAGTACTTC.